These 32 T cell receptor beta chains originate from one sample sequenced in a study of OX40 agonist ivuxolimab in advanced cancers. The library relied on the immunoSEQ multiplex PCR assay. TCRdb provides this immuneACCESS table in a form limited to in-frame rearrangements. Some clones are lacking; in checked studies, under half of them reflect an unresolved V gene, and why the rest are absent is not known. The sample yields about 86,000 clones; about 93% were counted once. The ten top clones hold 1.1% of the sample. The specimen was CD4+ or CD8+ T cells sorted from blood, collected in a trial of the OX40 agonist ivuxolimab. These receptors were taken from an adult with an advanced solid tumor such as melanoma, head and neck, liver or kidney cancer.

The chain carries TRBV28 and TRBJ2-1; 9 bases align to TRBD1. Trimming at V came to 4 bases and at J to 5 bases, leaving 6 bases not matched to a gene. CDR3 length equals 15 residues. Germline assignment: CDR1 MDHEN and CDR2 SYDVKM. Written as DNA, the CDR3 is TGTGCCAGCAGTTCACAGGGGGCTGTCCACAATGAGCAGTTCTTC. Translated: CASSSQGAVHNEQFF.

The chain carries TRBV10-3 and TRBJ2-5; D may be TRBD2 (5 bases). CDR3 size: 13 residues. Trimming pared 0 bases from V and 5 bases from J, leaving 7 bases between. CDR1 and CDR2 (germline): ENHRY, SYGVKD. The CDR3 nucleotides read TGTGCCATCAGTGAGTCGGGAGAGGAGACCCAGTACTTC. It is translated as CAISESGEETQYF.

The chain joins TRBV5-5 to TRBJ1-1; perhaps TRBD1 as D (5 bases). This CDR3 contains 13 residues. Per germline, CDR1 SGHKS and CDR2 YYEKEE (reference sequence). Trimming removed 3 bases at V and 2 bases at J, with 8 bases between. The CDR3 bases are TGTGCCAGCAGCTGGGGGGAAAACACTGAAGCTTTCTTT. It translates to CASSWGENTEAFF.

The gene calls are TRBV6-5 and TRBJ2-1; no firm D call. The CDR3 loop spans 11 amino acids. Germline-derived CDR1 and CDR2 are MNHEY and SVGAGI. V lost 4 bases and J lost 5, with 3 bases in between. In nucleotides, the CDR3 is TGTGCCAGCAGTTTCAACAATGAGCAGTTCTTC. It specifies CASSFNNEQFF.

The V and J genes are TRBV30 and TRBJ2-1; D possibly corresponds to TRBD2 (6 bases). V lost 3 bases and J 2 bases, leaving 11 bases between the germline ends. This CDR3 is built from 14 residues. Per germline, CDR1 GTSNPN and CDR2 SVGIG (reference sequence). The CDR3 nucleotides are TGTGCCTGGAGCAGCGGGTTAACCTACAATGAGCAGTTCTTC. Amino acids: CAWSSGLTYNEQFF.

V usage is TRBV10-3 and J usage is TRBJ2-7, with 11 bases fitting TRBD2. The ends lost 0 bases at V and 6 bases at J; junction bases unmatched: 4. Germline lookup yields CDR1 ENHRY and CDR2 SYGVKD. The CDR3 consists of 15 residues. CDR3 DNA: TGTGCCATCAGTGAGTCGGTTACTAGCGGGAGCGAGCAGTACTTC. Translation: CAISESVTSGSEQYF.

The chain employs TRBV18 and TRBJ2-3; D call uncertain. V gave up 0 bases and J gave up 0 bases, with 7 bases separating them. The CDR3 consists of 15 residues. Germline CDR1 is KGHSH and CDR2 is LQKENI. The CDR3 DNA sequence: TGTGCCAGCTCACCACCTAGCCTAAGCACAGATACGCAGTATTTT. This encodes CASSPPSLSTDTQYF.

V and J are TRBV28 and TRBJ2-1, with unresolved D. Germline lookup yields CDR1 MDHEN and CDR2 SYDVKM. Deletions cut 5 bases from V and 7 bases from J, with 9 bases between. The CDR3 has 12 residues. The DNA of the CDR3 is TGTGCCAGCAGTCTTCCCTGGAATGAGCAGTTCTTC. Amino acids: CASSLPWNEQFF.

The CDR3 loop is CASSQDRRGIYSPLHF. CDR3 sequence (DNA): TGTGCCAGCAGCCAAGATAGAAGGGGAATCTATTCACCCCTCCACTTT. The chain links TRBV4-2 to TRBJ1-6; a weak D match, TRBD1 (5 bases). CDR1 is LGHNA and CDR2 is YNFKEQ in the germline V gene. The ends were cut back, 0 bases at V and 8 bases at J, with 14 bases in the middle. The length of the CDR3 is 16 residues.

The genes are TRBV5-1 and TRBJ1-1; no definite D call. Per the germline V gene, CDR1 is SGHRS and CDR2 is YFSETQ. This CDR3 is built from 15 residues. The V end lost 0 bases, the J end lost 0 bases, and 9 bases lay between the germline ends. CDR3 protein: CASSLDGQVNTEAFF. CDR3 nucleotide sequence: TGCGCCAGCAGCTTGGATGGGCAGGTGAACACTGAAGCTTTCTTT.

This clone was seen a few times. V and J are TRBV6-5 and TRBJ1-5; D is ambiguous. The V and J ends lost 6 bases and 3 bases respectively, with 15 bases between them. The CDR3 has 15 residues. The germline CDR1 and CDR2 sequences are MNHEY and SVGAGI. CDR3 amino acids: CASSPTWGVNQPQHF. DNA for the CDR3: TGTGCCAGCAGCCCTACTTGGGGAGTCAATCAGCCCCAGCATTTT.

V gene TRBV19 combines with J gene TRBJ2-5; 10 nucleotides agree with TRBD2. CDR3 length: 15 residues. In germline, CDR1 is LNHDA, CDR2 SQIVND (reference sequence). J gave up 2 bases and V 5 bases, and 5 bases lay outside the gene matches. The CDR3: CASSFTSGVQETQYF. DNA of the CDR3: TGTGCCAGTAGTTTCACTAGCGGGGTACAAGAGACCCAGTACTTC.

This chain uses TRBV19 with TRBJ2-1; D not resolved. V lost 6 bases and J lost 5, with 11 bases in between. This CDR3 region has 13 residues. Germline V gene sequence: CDR1 LNHDA, CDR2 SQIVND (reference sequence). The CDR3 is CASRLTGNNEQFF. The CDR3 DNA reads TGTGCCAGTAGACTGACTGGAAACAATGAGCAGTTCTTC.

The chain employs TRBV18 and TRBJ1-5; 7 bases map to TRBD1. This CDR3 is 14 amino acids long. The V segment lost 2 bases and the J segment 6 bases; nucleotides outside the gene matches: 4. Germline values: CDR1 KGHSH, CDR2 LQKENI. The CDR3 nucleotides are TGTGCCAGCTCACCAACACAGGGGACTCAGCCCCAGCATTTT. This sequence encodes CASSPTQGTQPQHF.

This chain links TRBV6-1 with TRBJ2-4, with D perhaps being TRBD1 or TRBD2 (5 bases each). V dropped 4 bases and J dropped 7 bases, with 8 bases sitting between them. CDR1 and CDR2 (germline): MNHNS, SASEGT. CDR3 length: 12 amino acids. The DNA for the CDR3 is TGTGCCAGCAGTGGGGACGGTAACATTCAGTACTTC. It is translated as CASSGDGNIQYF.

This clone has just one count. The chain uses TRBV14 and TRBJ2-7; D unresolved. Germline V lookup: CDR1 SGHDN, CDR2 FVKESK. Trimming cost V 4 bases and J 2 bases, with 15 bases left between them. This CDR3 contains 15 residues. CDR3 bases: TGTGCCAGCAGCCCCCGCCCGGGCGGACCCTACGAGCAGTACTTC. Translating it yields CASSPRPGGPYEQYF.

The chain carries TRBV21-1 and TRBJ2-3. TRBV21-1 is an annotated pseudogene. This CDR3 comprises 16 residues. The CDR3 here is CASSKGASSGGDTQYF. For the CDR3, the DNA is TGTGCCAGCAGCAAAGGGGCCTCCTCGGGCGGAGATACGCAGTATTTT.

The chain recombines TRBV5-4 with TRBJ1-2, with no clear D. Germline V gives CDR1 SGHNT, CDR2 YYREEE (reference sequence). There are 13 residues in the CDR3. Trimming left V 2 bases short and J 4 bases short, with 9 bases between. The CDR3 nucleotides are TGTGCCAGCAGCTTAACTGGGGTCTATGGCTACACCTTC. This translates into CASSLTGVYGYTF.

V and J are TRBV7-6 and TRBJ2-7; 7 nucleotides match TRBD1. Unmatched junction bases numbered 4, after V lost 5 bases and J lost 6 bases. CDR3 length: 12 residues. The V gene's germline CDR1 is SGHVS and CDR2 FNYEAQ. In nucleotides, the CDR3 is TGTGCCAGCAGCAGACAGGGACCCGAGCAGTACTTC. Residues: CASSRQGPEQYF.

The chain combines TRBV11-3 with TRBJ2-7, with D possibly TRBD1 on 6 matching bases. The germline gives CDR1 SGHNT, CDR2 YENEEA. This CDR3 is 13 amino acids long. V was pared by 3 bases and J by 6 bases, with 12 bases between. CDR3 in amino acids: CASSLDRLSEQYF. The CDR3 nucleotides are TGTGCCAGCAGCTTGGACAGATTGAGCGAGCAGTACTTC.

This rearrangement joins TRBV11-2 to TRBJ2-2, with TRBD1 matching 9 bases. With V trimmed by 1 base and J by 5 bases, 11 bases remained unmatched. The CDR3 sequence is 18 residues long. Per the germline V gene, CDR1 is SGHAT and CDR2 is FQNNGV. The CDR3 protein is CASSLVAYRGRRTGELFF. The CDR3 nucleotides read TGTGCCAGCAGCTTAGTCGCCTACAGGGGGCGGCGAACCGGGGAGCTGTTTTTT. Combining the CDR3 with reference TRBV11-2 and TRBJ2-2 gives the whole variable domain EAGVAQSPRYKIIEKRQSVAFWCNPISGHATLYWYQQILGQGPKLLIQFQNNGVVDDSQLPKDRFSAERLKGVDSTLKIQPAKLEDSAVYLCASSLVAYRGRRTGELFFGEGSRLTVL.

The V gene is TRBV7-2, the J gene TRBJ1-1, with unresolved D. Germline V gives CDR1 SGHTA, CDR2 FQGNSA. The length of the CDR3 is 14 residues. The V and J ends lost 1 base and 1 base respectively, with 7 bases between them. The DNA of the CDR3 is TGTGCCAGCAGCTTAGTCGCGGCGAACACTGAAGCTTTCTTT. This codes for CASSLVAANTEAFF. The full variable domain, completed using reference TRBV7-2 and TRBJ1-1, is GAGVSQSPSNKVTEKGKDVELRCDPISGHTALYWYRQSLGQGLEFLIYFQGNSAPDKSGLPSDRFSAERTGGSVSTLTIQRTQQEDSAVYLCASSLVAANTEAFFGQGTRLTVV.

The chain recombines TRBV11-2 with TRBJ2-1; 10 bases are a match to TRBD1. The length of the CDR3 is 15 residues. The ends lost 1 base at V and 3 bases at J; junction bases unmatched: 0. Germline assignment: CDR1 SGHAT and CDR2 FQNNGV. The CDR3 protein is CASSLGDRGYNEQFF. The CDR3 DNA reads TGTGCCAGCAGCTTAGGGGACAGGGGCTACAATGAGCAGTTCTTC.

The chain uses TRBV5-1 and TRBJ2-5; D could derive from TRBD1 or TRBD2 (5 bases each). This CDR3 has 15 residues. Trimming stripped 3 bases from V and 2 bases from J, with 14 bases between. Germline CDR1 SGHRS, CDR2 YFSETQ. The CDR3, as DNA: TGCGCCAGCAGCTCTGGGACGGTACTTCAAGAGACCCAGTACTTC. Protein sequence: CASSSGTVLQETQYF.

Here the CDR3 reads CASRTGGSGNTIYF. CDR3 nucleotides: TGCGCCAGCAGAACAGGAGGCTCTGGAAACACCATATATTTT. The chain couples TRBV5-1 to TRBJ1-3, with D perhaps matching TRBD1 (5 bases). This CDR3 has 14 amino acids. Germline V CDR1 and CDR2: SGHRS, YFSETQ. Between the trimmed V and J ends, which lost 5 bases and 0 bases, there was a span of 9 bases. Based on the CDR3 plus reference TRBV5-1 and TRBJ1-3, the full variable domain is KAGVTQTPRYLIKTRGQQVTLSCSPISGHRSVSWYQQTPGQGLQFLFEYFSETQRNKGNFPGRFSGRQFSNSRSEMNVSTLELGDSALYLCASRTGGSGNTIYFGEGSWLTVV.

Only a few counts were recorded for this clone. The rearrangement joins TRBV7-9 to TRBJ2-7; weak D call: TRBD2 (6 bases). CDR3 size: 15 residues. V was trimmed by 1 base and J by 5 bases, leaving 15 bases between them. Germline V gene lookup returns CDR1 SEHNR and CDR2 FQNEAQ (reference sequence). DNA for the CDR3: TGTGCCAGCAGCTTAGTGGTCGGAGGGGTGGACGAGCAGTACTTC. Its protein is CASSLVVGGVDEQYF.

The chain links TRBV29-1 to TRBJ2-3; perhaps TRBD2 as D (6 bases). The CDR3 sequence is 12 residues long. The germline CDR1 and CDR2 sequences are SQVTM and ANQGSEA. Trimming removed 4 bases from V and 3 bases from J, with 8 bases in between. The CDR3 spells CSVGGLTDTQYF. The CDR3 nucleotides are TGCAGCGTTGGGGGACTTACAGATACGCAGTATTTT.

The gene calls are TRBV5-1 and TRBJ2-7; maybe TRBD1 (6 bases). The CDR3 sequence is 16 residues long. Trimming removed 1 base from V and 2 bases from J, with 16 bases in between. Germline V gene sequence: CDR1 SGHRS, CDR2 YFSETQ. The DNA for the CDR3 is TGCGCCAGCAGCTTGAACTATGGGGGCGGGCCCTACGAGCAGTACTTC. Protein product: CASSLNYGGGPYEQYF.

The chain employs TRBV2 and TRBJ1-1; unclear D gene. CDR3 length: 13 residues. Trimming took 6 bases from V and 3 from J, leaving 11 bases between them. The germline V gene has CDR1 SNHLY and CDR2 FYNNEI. CDR3: CASRVTVDTEAFF. As DNA, the CDR3 is TGTGCCAGCAGGGTAACAGTAGACACTGAAGCTTTCTTT.

The chain joins TRBV27 to TRBJ2-2; 11 nucleotides line up with TRBD2. Per germline, CDR1 MNHEY and CDR2 SMNVEV (reference sequence). This CDR3 contains 16 residues. J lost 7 bases, V lost 5 bases, and 9 bases had no gene match. The CDR3 sequence: CASSRTSGRGGGELFF. CDR3 nucleotide sequence: TGTGCCAGCAGTCGAACTAGCGGGAGAGGCGGCGGGGAGCTGTTTTTT.

This chain joins TRBV6-1 and TRBJ2-7; D unresolved. V dropped 6 bases and J dropped 0 bases, with 6 bases sitting between them. Germline V lookup: CDR1 MNHNS, CDR2 SASEGT. This CDR3 region has 12 residues. The CDR3 region is CASRLSSYEQYF. The CDR3 DNA is TGTGCCAGCAGGCTGAGCTCCTACGAGCAGTACTTC.

The CDR3 spells CASSSDLGSETQYF. In DNA form, the CDR3 reads TGTGCCAGCAGCTCGGACCTGGGCAGCGAGACCCAGTACTTC. V and J are TRBV7-2 and TRBJ2-5; the D is unclear. Trimming left V 4 bases short and J 5 bases short, with 14 bases between. The CDR3 sequence is 14 residues long. Germline V lookup: CDR1 SGHTA, CDR2 FQGNSA. Complete variable domain (other parts from reference TRBV7-2 and TRBJ2-5): GAGVSQSPSNKVTEKGKDVELRCDPISGHTALYWYRQSLGQGLEFLIYFQGNSAPDKSGLPSDRFSAERTGGSVSTLTIQRTQQEDSAVYLCASSSDLGSETQYFGPGTRLLVL.